This note documents a single T cell receptor (beta chain) sequence. This record belongs to a study of blood T cell repertoires in COVID-19. On the study more broadly: The study drew acute and convalescent COVID-19 samples from the United States, Italy and Spain.

Germline-derived CDR1 and CDR2 are SGHVS and FNYEAQ. The length of the CDR3 is 14 residues. V lost 5 bases and J 3 bases, leaving 13 bases between the germline ends. How the authors handled the data: Amplification from reference gene primers served as the basis for estimated nucleated cell counts. Measured with immunoSEQ multiplex PCR; TCRdb has only the in-frame clones, and not every one. V and J calls and clone size follow that table, whereas D and trimming were derived from the DNA. The sample includes around 130,000 clones, approximately 80% of them seen just once. Participants had their cohort set by participant-reported clinical history. Those designated as exposed participants met a COVID-19 case within 2 weeks before study entry.

The genes are TRBV7-6 and TRBJ2-5; perhaps TRBD1 as D (5 bases). The sequenced sample was PBMCs or T cells enriched from blood (not recorded which). The TCR sequence derives from a woman aged 18-29 years who had been exposed to COVID-19. This CDR3 reads CASSPPRAEETQYF. The CDR3 DNA reads as TGTGCCAGCAGCCCCCCCAGGGCGGAAGAGACCCAGTACTTC. The full variable domain, completed using reference TRBV7-6 and TRBJ2-5, is GAGVSQSPRYKVTKRGQDVALRCDPISGHVSLYWYRQALGQGPEFLTYFNYEAQQDKSGLPNDRFSAERPEGSISTLTIQRTEQRDSAMYRCASSPPRAEETQYFGPGTRLLVL.